This T cell receptor beta chain was observed in a study of blood T cell repertoires in COVID-19. Sequenced by immunoSEQ multiplex PCR; TCRdb stores in-frame clones only, minus some. In the table there are 250,000 to 350,000 clones, roughly 90% of which are singletons. The CDR3 sequence is 14 residues long. Looked up from germline, CDR1 is SGHTA and CDR2 is FQGNSA. J gave up 5 bases and V 5 bases, and 5 bases lay outside the gene matches. The sample taken for sequencing was peripheral blood. The V call is TRBV7-2, the J call TRBJ1-5, with 8 bases matching TRBD1. The sequence derives from a woman in her twenties or thirties with COVID-19, enrolled during active disease. In DNA, the CDR3 is TGTGCCAGCAGCGCACAGGGGGGGGATCAGCCCCAGCATTTT. Protein product: CASSAQGGDQPQHF.